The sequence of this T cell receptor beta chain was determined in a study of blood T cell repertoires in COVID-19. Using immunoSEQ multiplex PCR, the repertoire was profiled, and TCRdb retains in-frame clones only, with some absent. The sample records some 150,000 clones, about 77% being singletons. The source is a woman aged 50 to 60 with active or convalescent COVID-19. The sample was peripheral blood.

CDR3 amino acids: CASSAAVGGIWEQYF. Written as DNA, the CDR3 is TGTGCCAGCAGTGCCGCCGTGGGGGGAATATGGGAGCAGTACTTC. J is TRBJ2-7 and V is TRBV6-4, with a possible D match to TRBD2 (6 bases). The V gene's germline CDR1 is MRHNA and CDR2 SNTAGT. Deletions cut 4 bases from V and 7 bases from J, with 20 bases between. This CDR3 is 15 amino acids long.